This T cell receptor (beta chain) was profiled in a study of TIL therapy for anti-PD-1-resistant metastatic lung cancer. Across the study: Most patients had lung adenocarcinoma.

This was the immunoSEQ v3 assay. This table comes from immunoSEQ multiplex PCR, and its TCRdb copy is limited to in-frame clones, with some not included. Of about 50,000 clones listed, approximately 70% are singletons. This CDR3 has 16 residues. Looked up from germline, CDR1 is SGHDT and CDR2 is YYEEEE. V was pared by 4 bases and J by 0 bases, with 6 bases of the junction left unmatched. The time point: pre-treatment sample, taken before nivolumab and TIL therapy. Tumor tissue came from excised metastases, mostly pleural nodules or supraclavicular lymph nodes. The TCR was taken from a person between 30 and 79 years old with non-small cell lung cancer. This chain joins TRBV5-6 and TRBJ1-5, with 8 bases lining up with TRBD1. Sequences were derived from tumor tissue, sampled at baseline. The CDR3 here is CASSRRQGNSNQPQHF. The CDR3 DNA is TGTGCCAGCAGCCGTAGACAGGGGAATAGCAATCAGCCCCAGCATTTT. The full variable domain, its missing parts supplied by reference TRBV5-6 and TRBJ1-5, is DAGVTQSPTHLIKTRGQQVTLRCSPKSGHDTVSWYQQALGQGPQFIFQYYEEEERQRGNFPDRFSGHQFPNYSSELNVNALLLGDSALYLCASSRRQGNSNQPQHFGDGTRLSIL.